This TCR beta chain was sequenced during a study of T cell responses to AZD1222 COVID-19 vaccine. The V gene end was trimmed by 4 bases and the J gene end by 10 bases; junction bases not matched to a gene: 3. The CDR3 loop spans 12 amino acids. The V gene's germline CDR1 is MNHEY and CDR2 SVGAGI. Here immunoSEQ multiplex PCR was the method, and the copy in TCRdb shows in-frame clones only, minus some. The repertoire holds fewer than 130,000 clones, with over 85% as singletons. Pooling of second doses given at about 4 or about 12 weeks was done. This TCR was recovered from an adult who received the AZD1222 COVID-19 vaccine. The rearrangement uses TRBV6-5 and TRBJ2-3; 9 bases match TRBD1. Sequenced here: peripheral blood, sampled 28 days after the second AZD1222 dose. CDR3 region: CASSLGQGPQYF. CDR3 nucleotide sequence: TGTGCCAGCAGTTTGGGACAGGGACCGCAGTATTTT.